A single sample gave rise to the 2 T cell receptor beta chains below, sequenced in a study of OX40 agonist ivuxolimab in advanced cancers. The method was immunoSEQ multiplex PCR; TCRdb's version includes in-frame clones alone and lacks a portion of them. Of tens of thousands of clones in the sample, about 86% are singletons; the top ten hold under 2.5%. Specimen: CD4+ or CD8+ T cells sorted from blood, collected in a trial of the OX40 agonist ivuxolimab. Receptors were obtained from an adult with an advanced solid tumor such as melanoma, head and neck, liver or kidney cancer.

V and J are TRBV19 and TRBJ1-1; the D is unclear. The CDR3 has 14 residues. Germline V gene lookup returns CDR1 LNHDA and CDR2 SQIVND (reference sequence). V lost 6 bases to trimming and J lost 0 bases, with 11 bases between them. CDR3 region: CASRGGNMNTEAFF. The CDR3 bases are TGTGCCAGTAGGGGTGGAAACATGAACACTGAAGCTTTCTTT.

The CDR3 here is CASSSGPQGNEQFF. The CDR3 DNA reads as TGTGCCAGTAGTAGCGGGCCCCAGGGCAATGAGCAGTTCTTC. The genes are TRBV19 and TRBJ2-1, with D perhaps assigned TRBD1 or TRBD2 (5 bases each). This CDR3 has 14 amino acids. V lost 4 bases and J lost 6, with 13 bases in between. Per germline, CDR1 LNHDA and CDR2 SQIVND (reference sequence).